This T cell receptor beta chain was sequenced in a study of shared clonotypes between healthy human individuals. Naive CD8 cells were CD45RO-negative, positively selected for CCR7, excluding terminally differentiated effector memory CD45RA+ cells. With regard to this clone: Antigen unknown.

Between the trimmed V and J ends, which lost 3 bases and 2 bases, there was a span of 11 bases. Germline V gene data show CDR1 as SGHDT and CDR2 as YYEEEE. This CDR3 contains 14 residues. Study outcomes and limitations: Clonotype sharing across several donors was observed for about 5.5% of naive CD4 clonotypes.

Every subset had its genomic DNA shared out evenly among several immunoSEQ plates. Clones were read by immunoSEQ multiplex PCR, and TCRdb kept only the in-frame ones, dropping some. The data hold millions of clones, with about 93% observed a single time. The chain carries TRBV5-6 and TRBJ2-5, with D possibly being TRBD2 (5 bases). Sequences were obtained from naive CD8+ T cells from PBMCs. The origin of this receptor is a man between 18 and 29 years old in good health. Some clones in this sample may be carry-over from other donors' samples. In nucleotides, the CDR3 is TGTGCCAGCAGCTGGACTGAGACGCAAGAGACCCAGTACTTC. Translating gives CASSWTETQETQYF. Based on the CDR3 plus reference TRBV5-6 and TRBJ2-5, the full variable domain is DAGVTQSPTHLIKTRGQQVTLRCSPKSGHDTVSWYQQALGQGPQFIFQYYEEEERQRGNFPDRFSGHQFPNYSSELNVNALLLGDSALYLCASSWTETQETQYFGPGTRLLVL.